The 5 T cell receptor beta chains below come from one sample, sequenced in a study of T cells after somatic rescue of genetic block. Clones were sequenced by immunoSEQ multiplex PCR, and TCRdb holds only the in-frame ones, with some missing. The sample yields some 13,000 clones, approximately 70% seen once. Material for sequencing was peripheral blood mononuclear cells (PBMCs). The receptors come from a boy aged 5 to 17.

The rearrangement links TRBV2 to TRBJ2-5, with D perhaps TRBD2 (6 bases). V was cut by 4 bases and J by 5 bases, with 8 bases left in between. The CDR3 is 12 residues long. Germline V gene sequence: CDR1 SNHLY, CDR2 FYNNEI. CDR3 sequence reads: CASSVGRETQYF. The CDR3 DNA reads TGTGCCAGCAGTGTGGGGAGGGAGACCCAGTACTTC.

This clone was counted a single time. The chain recombines TRBV11-1 with TRBJ2-7; TRBD1 matches at 8 bases. The CDR3 consists of 16 residues. Germline CDR1 SGHAT, CDR2 FQDESV (reference sequence). V lost 3 bases, J lost 3 bases, and 10 bases stayed unmatched. CDR3 nucleotide sequence: TGTGCCAGCAGCTTGTCTGTTGCAGGGGGCTACTACGAGCAGTACTTC. It specifies CASSLSVAGGYYEQYF.

This chain links TRBV5-1 with TRBJ1-2; 9 nucleotides align to TRBD1. CDR1 and CDR2 from the germline V gene are SGHRS and YFSETQ. This CDR3 has 18 residues. After removal of 0 bases from V and 1 base from J, the junction contained 10 bases not matched to a gene. CDR3 DNA: TGCGCCAGCAGCTTGGCCTGGACAGGGGCGATTTTTAACTATGGCTACACCTTC. Translation gives CASSLAWTGAIFNYGYTF.

This clone has only one observation. J is TRBJ2-5 and V is TRBV5-6; a possible D gene is TRBD2 (6 bases). With 4 bases removed from V and 4 bases from J, the gap between germline ends came to 14 bases. CDR1 SGHDT and CDR2 YYEEEE come from the germline V gene. The CDR3 sequence is 14 residues long. The CDR3 region has the DNA TGTGCCAGCAGCCGAAGGGCCGGGGGAGAGACCCAGTACTTC. Amino acid sequence: CASSRRAGGETQYF.

The chain has TRBV19 and TRBJ2-1; possible D gene TRBD2, 6 bases. The V end lost 1 base, the J end lost 6 bases, and 13 bases lay between the germline ends. The CDR3 loop spans 15 amino acids. Germline CDR1 LNHDA, CDR2 SQIVND (reference sequence). CDR3 region: CASSIGGGPVNEQFF. CDR3 DNA: TGTGCCAGTAGTATAGGTGGAGGGCCGGTCAATGAGCAGTTCTTC.